The 7 T cell receptor beta chains below all came from one sample that was sequenced in a study of T-cell memory formation after mild COVID-19. TCRdb ran MiXCR on the 5' RACE reads and lists one entry per CDR3 protein. Counted here are about 470,000 distinct CDR3 sequences, 20% to 25% occurring once; the ten biggest clones make up about an eighth. Sequenced material: PBMCs or a T cell subset sorted from them (not recorded which). The source of these receptors is an adult woman who had mild COVID-19 (a few samples of this study predate the infection). Cell type and time point are not known.

The chain links TRBV20-1 to TRBJ1-4; D may be TRBD1 (5 bases). This CDR3 has 14 amino acids. The germline V and J ends were trimmed by 1 base and 5 bases, with 11 bases remaining between them. The germline V gene has CDR1 DFQATT and CDR2 SNEGSKA (reference sequence). The DNA of the CDR3 is TGCAGTGCTAGAGTTGACAGTACAAATGAAAAACTGTTTTTT. It codes for CSARVDSTNEKLFF.

This clonotype was seen more than once but under ten times. V is TRBV12-3 or TRBV12-4 and J is TRBJ2-1; D gene uncertain. The CDR3 sequence is 14 residues long. Trimming pared 6 bases from V and 8 bases from J, leaving 17 bases between. The CDR3 loop reads CASRPGPGLDEQFF. In DNA, the CDR3 is TGTGCCAGCAGACCCGGGCCCGGCCTCGATGAGCAGTTCTTC.

The CDR3 DNA reads TGTGCCAGCAGCCAAGCCCGACGGGAGGGTACCTACGAGCAGTACTTC. This codes for CASSQARREGTYEQYF. The V and J genes are TRBV3-1 and TRBJ2-7; 8 bases fit TRBD2. Unmatched junction bases numbered 7, after V lost 1 base and J lost 2 bases. The CDR3 sequence is 16 residues long. Germline-derived CDR1 and CDR2 are LGHDT and YNNKEL (reference sequence).

Remarks on this clonotype: The junction differs from germline at one of its ends, possibly a read error. The chain has TRBV7-7 and TRBJ2-1, with D perhaps given as TRBD1 or TRBD2 (5 bases each). The CDR3 contains 14 residues. CDR1 and CDR2 (germline): SSHAT, FNYEAQ (reference sequence). CDR3: CASSKGTDQSEQFF. The DNA of the CDR3 is TGTGCTAGCAGCAAGGGGACGGACCAGAGTGAGCAGTTCTTC.

This clonotype was observed many times. The V gene is TRBV6-2 or TRBV6-3, the J gene TRBJ1-1; TRBD1 matches at 7 bases. J lost 1 base, V lost 3 bases, and 5 bases had no gene match. The CDR3 spans 15 residues. CDR1 is MNHEY, CDR2 SVGEGT, per germline. CDR3 in amino acids: CASSYGQGGNTEAFF. The CDR3 bases are TGTGCCAGCAGTTATGGGCAGGGGGGGAACACTGAAGCTTTCTTT.

The chain employs TRBV7-2 and TRBJ2-1; no definite D call. Germline CDR1 and CDR2: SGHTA and FQGNSA. Trimming pared 2 bases from V and 9 bases from J, leaving 8 bases between. CDR3 length equals 12 residues. The CDR3: CASSLIASEQFF. The CDR3 DNA sequence: TGTGCCAGCAGCTTAATTGCCTCTGAGCAGTTCTTC.

This clonotype was detected only a few times. This chain uses TRBV7-2 with TRBJ2-1; TRBD2 agrees at 13 bases. J was trimmed by 7 bases and V by 4 bases; bases with no gene match: 10. The length of the CDR3 is 17 residues. Germline CDR1 is SGHTA and CDR2 is FQGNSA. The CDR3 spells CASSSPGGLAGVNEQFF. The CDR3 DNA reads as TGTGCCAGCAGCTCCCCAGGTGGACTAGCGGGAGTGAATGAGCAGTTCTTC.